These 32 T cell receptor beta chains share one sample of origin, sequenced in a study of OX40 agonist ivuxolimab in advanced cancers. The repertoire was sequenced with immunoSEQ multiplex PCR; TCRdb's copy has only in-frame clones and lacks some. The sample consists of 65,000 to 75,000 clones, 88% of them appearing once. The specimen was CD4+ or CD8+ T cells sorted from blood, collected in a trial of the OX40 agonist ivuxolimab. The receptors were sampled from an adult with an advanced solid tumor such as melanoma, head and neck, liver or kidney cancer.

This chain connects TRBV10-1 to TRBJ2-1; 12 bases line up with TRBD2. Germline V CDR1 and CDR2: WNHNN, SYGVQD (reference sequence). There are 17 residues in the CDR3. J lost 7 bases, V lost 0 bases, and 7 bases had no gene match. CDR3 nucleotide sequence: TGCGCCAGCAGTGAGTCACACATTGGACTAGCGGGGAATGAGCAGTTCTTC. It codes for CASSESHIGLAGNEQFF.

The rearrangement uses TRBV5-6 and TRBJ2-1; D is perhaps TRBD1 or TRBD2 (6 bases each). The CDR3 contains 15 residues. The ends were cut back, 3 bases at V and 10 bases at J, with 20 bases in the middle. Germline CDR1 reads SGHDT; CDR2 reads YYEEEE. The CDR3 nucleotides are TGTGCCAGCAGCTCCCTGACTAGAGATGGGGGCGAGCAGTTCTTC. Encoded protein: CASSSLTRDGGEQFF.

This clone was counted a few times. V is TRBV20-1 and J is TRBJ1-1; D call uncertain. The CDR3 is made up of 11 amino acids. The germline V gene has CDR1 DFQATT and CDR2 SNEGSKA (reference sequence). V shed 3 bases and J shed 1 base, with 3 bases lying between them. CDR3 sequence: CSARENTEAFF. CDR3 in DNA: TGCAGTGCTAGGGAGAACACTGAAGCTTTCTTT.

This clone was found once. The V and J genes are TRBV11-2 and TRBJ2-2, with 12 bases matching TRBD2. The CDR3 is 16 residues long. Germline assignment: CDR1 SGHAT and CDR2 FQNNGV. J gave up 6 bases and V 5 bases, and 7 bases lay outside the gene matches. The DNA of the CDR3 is TGTGCCAGCAGCAGTCTAGCGGGGGGGCTCGCCGGGGAGCTGTTTTTT. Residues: CASSSLAGGLAGELFF.

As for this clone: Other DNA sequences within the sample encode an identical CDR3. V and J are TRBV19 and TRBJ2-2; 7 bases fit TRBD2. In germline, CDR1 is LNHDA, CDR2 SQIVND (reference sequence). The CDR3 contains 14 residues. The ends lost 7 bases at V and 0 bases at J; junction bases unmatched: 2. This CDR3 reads CASMGGSNTGELFF. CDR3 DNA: TGTGCCAGTATGGGGGGGTCGAACACCGGGGAGCTGTTTTTT.

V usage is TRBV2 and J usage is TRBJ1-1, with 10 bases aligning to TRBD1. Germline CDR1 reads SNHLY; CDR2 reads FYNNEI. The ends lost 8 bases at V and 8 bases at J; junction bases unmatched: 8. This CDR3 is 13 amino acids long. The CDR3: CASSPGQGREAFF. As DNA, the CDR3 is TGTGCCAGCTCTCCGGGACAGGGGCGAGAAGCTTTCTTT. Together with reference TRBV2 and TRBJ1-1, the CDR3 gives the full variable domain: EPEVTQTPSHQVTQMGQEVILRCVPISNHLYFYWYRQILGQKVEFLVSFYNNEISEKSEIFDDQFSVERPDGSNFTLKIRSTKLEDSAMYFCASSPGQGREAFFGQGTRLTVV.

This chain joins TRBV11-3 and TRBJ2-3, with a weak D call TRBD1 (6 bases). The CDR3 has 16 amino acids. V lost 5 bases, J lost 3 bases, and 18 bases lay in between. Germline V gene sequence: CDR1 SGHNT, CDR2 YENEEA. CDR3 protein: CASSPGVAESTDTQYF. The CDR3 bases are TGTGCCAGCAGCCCAGGGGTGGCAGAAAGTACAGATACGCAGTATTTT.

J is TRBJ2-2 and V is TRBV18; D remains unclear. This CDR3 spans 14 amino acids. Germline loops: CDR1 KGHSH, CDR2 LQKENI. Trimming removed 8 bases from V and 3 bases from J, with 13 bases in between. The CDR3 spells CASTKTLDTGELFF. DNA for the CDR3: TGTGCCAGCACTAAAACCCTCGACACCGGGGAGCTGTTTTTT.

The CDR3 coding sequence is TGTGCCACCTCAGGGGGGCAGAGGAATTCACCCCTCCACTTT. Its protein is CATSGGQRNSPLHF. The chain employs TRBV19 and TRBJ1-6; TRBD1 matches at 7 bases. Germline V gives CDR1 LNHDA, CDR2 SQIVND (reference sequence). V dropped 10 bases and J dropped 7; count of bases not matched to a gene: 10. CDR3 length: 14 amino acids.

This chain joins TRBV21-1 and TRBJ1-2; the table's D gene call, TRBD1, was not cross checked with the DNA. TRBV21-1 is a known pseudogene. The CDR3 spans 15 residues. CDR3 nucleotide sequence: TGTGCCAGCAGCTCCCGACAGGGGGTACGTGGAGGCTACACCTTC. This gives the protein CASSSRQGVRGGYTF.

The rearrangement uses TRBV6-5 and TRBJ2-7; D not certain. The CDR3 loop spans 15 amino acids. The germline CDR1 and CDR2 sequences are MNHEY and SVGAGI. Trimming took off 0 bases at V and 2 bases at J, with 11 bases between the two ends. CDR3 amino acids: CASSYSRGPAYEQYF. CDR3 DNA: TGTGCCAGCAGTTACTCCCGAGGTCCCGCCTACGAGCAGTACTTC.

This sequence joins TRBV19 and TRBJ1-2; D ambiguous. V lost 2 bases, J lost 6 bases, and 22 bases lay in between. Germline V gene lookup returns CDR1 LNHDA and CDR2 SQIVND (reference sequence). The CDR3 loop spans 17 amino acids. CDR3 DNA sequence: TGTGCCAGTAGTATAACATGGTCGGAACTCAGCAGCCATGGCTACACCTTC. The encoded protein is CASSITWSELSSHGYTF.

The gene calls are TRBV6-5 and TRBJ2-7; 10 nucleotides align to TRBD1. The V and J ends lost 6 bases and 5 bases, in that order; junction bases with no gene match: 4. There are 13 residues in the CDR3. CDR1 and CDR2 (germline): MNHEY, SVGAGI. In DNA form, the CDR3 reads TGTGCCAGCAGGGGACAGGGGAACCACGAGCAGTACTTC. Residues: CASRGQGNHEQYF.

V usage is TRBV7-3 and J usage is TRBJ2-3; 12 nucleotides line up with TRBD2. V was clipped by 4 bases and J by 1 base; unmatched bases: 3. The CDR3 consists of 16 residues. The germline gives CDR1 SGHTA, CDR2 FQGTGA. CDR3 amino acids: CASSSRTSGGTDTQYF. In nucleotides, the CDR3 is TGTGCCAGCAGCTCCCGGACTAGCGGGGGCACAGATACGCAGTATTTT.

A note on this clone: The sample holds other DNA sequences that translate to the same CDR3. The CDR3 sequence: CASSPQGYTEAFF. CDR3 nucleotides: TGCGCCAGCAGTCCCCAGGGGTACACTGAAGCTTTCTTT. The gene calls are TRBV5-1 and TRBJ1-1, with a tentative D call TRBD1 (6 bases). V gave up 5 bases and J gave up 3 bases, with 11 bases separating them. Germline lookup yields CDR1 SGHRS and CDR2 YFSETQ. The CDR3 has 13 amino acids.

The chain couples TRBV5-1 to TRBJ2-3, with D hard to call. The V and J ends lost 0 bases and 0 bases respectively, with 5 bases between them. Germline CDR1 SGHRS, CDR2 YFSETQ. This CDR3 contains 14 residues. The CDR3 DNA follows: TGCGCCAGCAGCTTGGATGCGAGCACAGATACGCAGTATTTT. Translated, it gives CASSLDASTDTQYF. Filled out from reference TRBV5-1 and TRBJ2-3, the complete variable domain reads KAGVTQTPRYLIKTRGQQVTLSCSPISGHRSVSWYQQTPGQGLQFLFEYFSETQRNKGNFPGRFSGRQFSNSRSEMNVSTLELGDSALYLCASSLDASTDTQYFGPGTRLTVL.

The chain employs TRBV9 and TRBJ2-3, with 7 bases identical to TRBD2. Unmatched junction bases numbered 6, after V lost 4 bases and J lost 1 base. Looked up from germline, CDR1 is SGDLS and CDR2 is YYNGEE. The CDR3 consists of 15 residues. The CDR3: CASSPREGGTDTQYF. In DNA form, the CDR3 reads TGTGCCAGCAGCCCTAGGGAGGGAGGCACAGATACGCAGTATTTT.

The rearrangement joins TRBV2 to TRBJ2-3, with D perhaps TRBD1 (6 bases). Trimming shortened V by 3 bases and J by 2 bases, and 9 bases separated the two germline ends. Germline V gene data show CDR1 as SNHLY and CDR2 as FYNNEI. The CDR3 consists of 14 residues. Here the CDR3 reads CASSEDRNTDTQYF. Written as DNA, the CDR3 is TGTGCCAGCAGTGAGGACAGAAACACAGATACGCAGTATTTT.

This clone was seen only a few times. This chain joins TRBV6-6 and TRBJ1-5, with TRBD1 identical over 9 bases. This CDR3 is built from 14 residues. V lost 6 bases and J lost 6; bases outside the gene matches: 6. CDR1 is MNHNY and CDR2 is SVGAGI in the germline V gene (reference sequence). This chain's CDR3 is CASSSGQGSQPQHF. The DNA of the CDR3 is TGTGCCAGCAGCTCAGGACAGGGGAGTCAGCCCCAGCATTTT.

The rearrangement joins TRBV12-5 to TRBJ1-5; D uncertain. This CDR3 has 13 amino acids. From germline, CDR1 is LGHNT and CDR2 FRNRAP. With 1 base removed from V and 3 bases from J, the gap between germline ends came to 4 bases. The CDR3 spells CASGLAVNQPQHF. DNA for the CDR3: TGTGCTAGTGGTTTGGCAGTCAATCAGCCCCAGCATTTT. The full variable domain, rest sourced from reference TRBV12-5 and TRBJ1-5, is DARVTQTPRHKVTEMGQEVTMRCQPILGHNTVFWYRQTMMQGLELLAYFRNRAPLDDSGMPKDRFSAEMPDATLATLKIQPSEPRDSAVYFCASGLAVNQPQHFGDGTRLSIL.

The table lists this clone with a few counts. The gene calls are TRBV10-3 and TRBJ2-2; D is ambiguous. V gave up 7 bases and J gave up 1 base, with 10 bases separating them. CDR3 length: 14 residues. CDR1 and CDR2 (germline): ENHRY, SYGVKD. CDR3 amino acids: CAINVDQNTGELFF. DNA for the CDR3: TGTGCCATCAATGTCGACCAGAACACCGGGGAGCTGTTTTTT.

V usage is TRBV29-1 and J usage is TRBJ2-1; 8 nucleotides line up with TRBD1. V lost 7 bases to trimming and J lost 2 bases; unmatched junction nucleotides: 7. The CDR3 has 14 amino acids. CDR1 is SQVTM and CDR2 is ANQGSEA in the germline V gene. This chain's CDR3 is CSALDRGPYNEQFF. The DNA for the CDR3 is TGCAGCGCCCTCGACAGGGGACCCTACAATGAGCAGTTCTTC.

The chain's CDR3 is CASSETGARGETQYF. CDR3 DNA sequence: TGTGCCAGCAGTGAAACAGGGGCTCGGGGAGAGACCCAGTACTTC. The J gene is TRBJ2-5, the V gene TRBV6-1, with 7 bases fitting TRBD1. Germline CDR1 is MNHNS and CDR2 is SASEGT. The CDR3 spans 15 residues. J gave up 4 bases and V 2 bases, and 7 bases lay outside the gene matches.

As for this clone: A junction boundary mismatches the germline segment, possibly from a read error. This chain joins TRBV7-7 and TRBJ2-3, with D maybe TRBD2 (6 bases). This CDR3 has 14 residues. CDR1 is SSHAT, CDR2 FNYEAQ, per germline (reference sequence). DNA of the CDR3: TGTGCTAGCAGCTTAGGGGTTAGCGGAGATACGCAGTATTTT. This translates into CASSLGVSGDTQYF.

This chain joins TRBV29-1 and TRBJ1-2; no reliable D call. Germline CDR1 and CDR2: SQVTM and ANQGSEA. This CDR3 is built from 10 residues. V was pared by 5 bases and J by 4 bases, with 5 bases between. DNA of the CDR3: TGCAGCGTTTTCTTCTATGGCTACACCTTC. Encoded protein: CSVFFYGYTF.

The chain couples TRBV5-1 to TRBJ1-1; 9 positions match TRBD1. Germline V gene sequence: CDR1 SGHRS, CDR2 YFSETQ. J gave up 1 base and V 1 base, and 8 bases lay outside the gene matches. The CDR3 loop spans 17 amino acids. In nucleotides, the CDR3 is TGCGCCAGCAGCTTGAGAGGGACAGGGAATGAGAACACTGAAGCTTTCTTT. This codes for CASSLRGTGNENTEAFF. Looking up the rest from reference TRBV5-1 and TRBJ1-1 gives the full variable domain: KAGVTQTPRYLIKTRGQQVTLSCSPISGHRSVSWYQQTPGQGLQFLFEYFSETQRNKGNFPGRFSGRQFSNSRSEMNVSTLELGDSALYLCASSLRGTGNENTEAFFGQGTRLTVV.

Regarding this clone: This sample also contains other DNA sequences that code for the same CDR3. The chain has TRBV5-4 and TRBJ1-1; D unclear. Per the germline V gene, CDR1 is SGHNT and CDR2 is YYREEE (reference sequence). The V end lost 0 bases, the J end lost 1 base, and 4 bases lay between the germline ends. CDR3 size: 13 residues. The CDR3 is CASSLGENTEAFF. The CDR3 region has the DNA TGTGCCAGCAGCTTGGGGGAGAACACTGAAGCTTTCTTT.

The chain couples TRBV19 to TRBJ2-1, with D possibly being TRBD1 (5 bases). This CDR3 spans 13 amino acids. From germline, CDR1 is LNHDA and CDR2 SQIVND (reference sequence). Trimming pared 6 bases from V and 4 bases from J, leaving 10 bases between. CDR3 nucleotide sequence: TGTGCCAGTAGGGCAGGGTCATACAATGAGCAGTTCTTC. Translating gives CASRAGSYNEQFF.

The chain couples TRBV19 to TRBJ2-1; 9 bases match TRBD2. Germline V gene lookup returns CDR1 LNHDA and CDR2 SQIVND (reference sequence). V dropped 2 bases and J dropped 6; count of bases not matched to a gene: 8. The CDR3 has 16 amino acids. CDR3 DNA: TGTGCCAGTAGTATATGGCGGGGGGGCCTCGGCAATGAGCAGTTCTTC. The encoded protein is CASSIWRGGLGNEQFF.

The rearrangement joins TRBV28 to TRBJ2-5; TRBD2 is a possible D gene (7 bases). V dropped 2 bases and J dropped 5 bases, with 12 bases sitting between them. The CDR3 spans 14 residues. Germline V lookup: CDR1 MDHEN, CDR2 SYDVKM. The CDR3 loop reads CASSLGGARETQYF. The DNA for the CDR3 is TGTGCCAGCAGTTTAGGGGGGGCGAGGGAGACCCAGTACTTC.

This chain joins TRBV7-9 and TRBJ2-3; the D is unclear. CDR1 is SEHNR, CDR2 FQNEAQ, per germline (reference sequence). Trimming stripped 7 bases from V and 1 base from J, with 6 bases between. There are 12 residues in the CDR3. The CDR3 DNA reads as TGTGCCAGCACGGTGCGCACAGATACGCAGTATTTT. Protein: CASTVRTDTQYF.

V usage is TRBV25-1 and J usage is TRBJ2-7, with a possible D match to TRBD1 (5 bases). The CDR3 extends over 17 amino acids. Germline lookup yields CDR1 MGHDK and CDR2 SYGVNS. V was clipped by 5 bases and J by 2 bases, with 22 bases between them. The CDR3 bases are TGTGCCAGCAGTCGAAAACGTGGGCAGGGTGGTCCCTACGAGCAGTACTTC. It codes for CASSRKRGQGGPYEQYF.